One sample yielded the 29 T cell receptor beta chains listed below, sequenced in a study of T cells in Graves' hyperthyroidism and ophthalmopathy. TCR beta CDR3 regions were amplified from RNA transcripts. The TCR CDR3 was amplified in a first-round RT-PCR using the HTBI primer set. MiXCR was run by TCRdb on the multiplex PCR reads, yielding one entry per CDR3 protein. Among roughly 630,000 distinct CDR3 sequences, about a sixth were seen once, and the ten largest hold under 7.5%. Sequenced: blood. The receptors shown here come from a young woman with Graves' hyperthyroidism.

This clonotype was detected many times. V and J are TRBV11-2 and TRBJ2-5; perhaps TRBD1 as D (7 bases). CDR1 and CDR2 (germline): SGHAT, FQNNGV. The CDR3 is made up of 21 amino acids. V lost 3 bases and J lost 3, with 32 bases in between. The CDR3 DNA is TGTGCCAGCAGCTTCTACCCGGGACAGACCGAGCTAGTAGCGGAGGAAGAGACCCAGTACTTC. Translating gives CASSFYPGQTELVAEEETQYF.

This clonotype has a count of ten or more. This chain joins TRBV28 and TRBJ2-2; D unresolved. This CDR3 region has 14 residues. Per the germline V gene, CDR1 is MDHEN and CDR2 is SYDVKM. Trimming stripped 5 bases from V and 1 base from J, with 8 bases between. CDR3 nucleotides: TGTGCCAGCAGTCGACTGATGAACACCGGGGAGCTGTTTTTT. Amino acid sequence: CASSRLMNTGELFF.

This clonotype was seen more than once but under ten times. This CDR3 reads CASSLQNYGYTF. Here the CDR3 DNA reads TGTGCCAGCAGCTTACAAAACTATGGCTACACCTTC. The rearrangement uses TRBV7-2 and TRBJ1-2; D gene uncertain. Germline values: CDR1 SGHTA, CDR2 FQGNSA. The CDR3 length is 12 residues. Trimming removed 2 bases from V and 2 bases from J, with 3 bases in between. Looking up the rest from reference TRBV7-2 and TRBJ1-2 gives the full variable domain: GAGVSQSPSNKVTEKGKDVELRCDPISGHTALYWYRQSLGQGLEFLIYFQGNSAPDKSGLPSDRFSAERTGGSVSTLTIQRTQQEDSAVYLCASSLQNYGYTFGSGTRLTVV.

J is TRBJ1-1 and V is TRBV9; D possibly corresponds to TRBD1 (6 bases). Looked up from germline, CDR1 is SGDLS and CDR2 is YYNGEE. The CDR3 is 16 amino acids. V lost 0 bases to trimming and J lost 1 base, with 13 bases between them. CDR3 in amino acids: CASSVDGQGRNTEAFF. In DNA, the CDR3 is TGTGCCAGCAGCGTAGATGGTCAGGGGCGGAACACTGAAGCTTTCTTT.

In its sample, this clonotype was seen a few times. This CDR3 reads CSARDFANTPDPLETQYF. In nucleotides, the CDR3 is TGCAGTGCTAGAGATTTTGCAAACACCCCAGACCCTTTGGAGACCCAGTACTTC. V usage is TRBV20-1 and J usage is TRBJ2-5, with D unclear. The CDR3 contains 18 residues. Germline assignment: CDR1 DFQATT and CDR2 SNEGSKA (reference sequence). V lost 0 bases, J lost 5 bases, and 25 bases lay in between.

The gene calls are TRBV30 and TRBJ1-2, with D unresolved. The germline V and J ends were trimmed by 5 bases and 4 bases, with 14 bases remaining between them. The CDR3 is 13 amino acids. Germline CDR1 is GTSNPN and CDR2 is SVGIG (reference sequence). CDR3 nucleotide sequence: TGTGCCTGGGCCAGGAACAGCCTCTATGGCTACACCTTC. This gives the protein CAWARNSLYGYTF.

This clonotype was seen many times. The chain carries TRBV5-1 and TRBJ2-1; TRBD2 matches 7 bases. This CDR3 region has 14 residues. V lost 2 bases to trimming and J lost 8 bases; unmatched junction nucleotides: 7. Germline CDR1 reads SGHRS; CDR2 reads YFSETQ. The CDR3 spells CASSFAREWYEQFF. The CDR3 nucleotides read TGCGCCAGCAGCTTTGCGCGGGAGTGGTATGAGCAGTTCTTC.

The chain recombines TRBV19 with TRBJ2-7; D is unresolved. Deletions cut 7 bases from V and 0 bases from J, with 10 bases between. This CDR3 is 13 amino acids long. Germline CDR1 is LNHDA and CDR2 is SQIVND (reference sequence). The chain's CDR3 is CASNHGTSYEQYF. The CDR3 DNA follows: TGTGCCAGTAATCACGGCACCTCCTACGAGCAGTACTTC.

A note on this clonotype: Being one base from a much bigger clone, this may be a read error. The chain recombines TRBV12-3 or TRBV12-4 with TRBJ2-3; the match to TRBD1 covers 7 bases. The CDR3 loop spans 16 amino acids. V was clipped by 1 base and J by 2 bases; unmatched bases: 6. CDR3 DNA sequence: TGTGCCAGCAGTTTAGACGAGGGGACAGCCACAGATACGCAGTATTTT. Its translation is CASSLDEGTATDTQYF.

The CDR3 region is CASHRSGGSYEQYF. The CDR3, as DNA: TGTGCCAGCCACAGATCAGGGGGCTCCTACGAGCAGTACTTC. V is TRBV5-5 and J is TRBJ2-7, with 7 positions matching TRBD1. CDR1 and CDR2 from the germline V gene are SGHKS and YYEKEE (reference sequence). V trimming: 7 bases; J trimming: 0 bases; junction bases outside the gene matches: 7. This CDR3 is built from 14 residues.

This clonotype has ten or more counts. V usage is TRBV3-1 and J usage is TRBJ1-1, with unresolved D. This CDR3 comprises 15 residues. V was cut by 1 base and J by 4 bases, with 13 bases left in between. Germline CDR1 is LGHDT and CDR2 is YNNKEL (reference sequence). Here the CDR3 reads CASSQVGLRATEAFF. CDR3 sequence (DNA): TGTGCCAGCAGCCAAGTCGGCCTACGGGCCACTGAAGCTTTCTTT. Based on the CDR3 plus reference TRBV3-1 and TRBJ1-1, the full variable domain is DTAVSQTPKYLVTQMGNDKSIKCEQNLGHDTMYWYKQDSKKFLKIMFSYNNKELIINETVPNRFSPKSPDKAHLNLHINSLELGDSAVYFCASSQVGLRATEAFFGQGTRLTVV.

This clonotype was picked up a small number of times. J is TRBJ2-7 and V is TRBV27, with D perhaps TRBD1 (7 bases). V lost 2 bases, J lost 0 bases, and 17 bases lay in between. The germline CDR1 and CDR2 sequences are MNHEY and SMNVEV (reference sequence). This CDR3 comprises 17 residues. The CDR3 is CASSLGGGQRTSYEQYF. CDR3 nucleotides: TGTGCCAGCAGTTTAGGAGGGGGACAGCGGACCTCCTACGAGCAGTACTTC.

This clonotype was observed a handful of times. The V call is TRBV3-1, the J call TRBJ2-1, with a possible D match to TRBD2 (6 bases). Trimming removed 0 bases at V and 1 base at J, with 16 bases between. The V gene's germline CDR1 is LGHDT and CDR2 YNNKEL (reference sequence). This CDR3 has 18 residues. The CDR3 sequence: CASSQEVLADVSYNEQFF. Here the CDR3 DNA reads TGTGCCAGCAGCCAAGAAGTTTTAGCGGACGTATCCTACAATGAGCAGTTCTTC.

This clonotype was picked up a small number of times. The chain is built from TRBV5-5 and TRBJ2-1; D perhaps matches TRBD2 (5 bases). The germline V and J ends were trimmed by 1 base and 9 bases, with 8 bases remaining between them. Germline-derived CDR1 and CDR2 are SGHKS and YYEKEE (reference sequence). There are 12 residues in the CDR3. The CDR3 DNA sequence: TGTGCCAGCAGCTTGATCGGGGTTGAGCAGTTCTTC. Protein sequence: CASSLIGVEQFF.

This clonotype was counted ten times or more. This rearrangement joins TRBV7-3 to TRBJ2-5; 8 positions agree with TRBD1. V was pared by 5 bases and J by 5 bases, with 10 bases of the junction left unmatched. This CDR3 region has 15 residues. In germline, CDR1 is SGHTA, CDR2 FQGTGA. The CDR3 protein is CASSPSGQGEETQYF. The DNA of the CDR3 is TGTGCCAGCAGCCCCTCCGGACAGGGCGAGGAGACCCAGTACTTC.

This clonotype has ten or more counts. The gene calls are TRBV27 and TRBJ2-3; no definite D call. The CDR3 spans 19 residues. V was cut by 5 bases and J by 4 bases, with 28 bases left in between. Per the germline V gene, CDR1 is MNHEY and CDR2 is SMNVEV (reference sequence). This CDR3 reads CASSLSLGFGPSPPDTQYF. The CDR3 DNA is TGTGCCAGCAGTCTCTCATTAGGGTTCGGCCCGTCCCCCCCAGATACGCAGTATTTT.

The chain links TRBV15 to TRBJ2-2; no clear D. CDR3 length equals 13 residues. Germline V gene sequence: CDR1 LNHNV, CDR2 YYDKDF (reference sequence). The V and J ends lost 3 bases and 6 bases respectively, with 8 bases between them. The CDR3 is CATSRGPPGELFF. The CDR3 bases are TGTGCCACCAGCAGGGGCCCCCCCGGGGAGCTGTTTTTT.

In this sample, this clonotype turned up a few times. This chain joins TRBV20-1 and TRBJ2-3; unclear D gene. The germline CDR1 and CDR2 sequences are DFQATT and SNEGSKA (reference sequence). With 0 bases removed from V and 3 bases from J, the gap between germline ends came to 10 bases. The CDR3 contains 14 residues. The CDR3 loop reads CSARDRGRTDTQYF. Written as DNA, the CDR3 is TGCAGTGCTAGAGATAGAGGTAGAACAGATACGCAGTATTTT.

This chain connects TRBV20-1 to TRBJ1-1; possibly TRBD1 for D (5 bases). The germline V and J ends were trimmed by 3 bases and 7 bases, with 18 bases remaining between them. The CDR3 runs 14 residues. The germline gives CDR1 DFQATT, CDR2 SNEGSKA (reference sequence). For the CDR3, the DNA is TGCAGTGCTAGGAATAACCGGGGGGGGGTTGAAGCTTTCTTT. Protein: CSARNNRGGVEAFF.

Ten or more counts support this clonotype. V is TRBV7-3 and J is TRBJ2-5; D might be TRBD1 or TRBD2, each matching 6 bases. This CDR3 contains 15 residues. Germline V lookup: CDR1 SGHTA, CDR2 FQGTGA. Trimming removed 1 base at V and 5 bases at J, with 14 bases between. CDR3 sequence (DNA): TGTGCCAGCAGCTTAAATGGGGGCGGAGGGGAGACCCAGTACTTC. It encodes CASSLNGGGGETQYF.

V and J are TRBV10-3 and TRBJ2-2; the match to TRBD2 covers 16 bases. This CDR3 has 18 residues. In germline, CDR1 is ENHRY, CDR2 SYGVKD. V gave up 3 bases and J gave up 5 bases; unmatched junction bases: 6. CDR3 sequence (DNA): TGTGCCATCAGTGAACCCCCGGGACTAGCGGGAGGGACCGGGGAGCTGTTTTTT. Amino acids: CAISEPPGLAGGTGELFF.

This clonotype occurred a few times. The chain has TRBV7-9 and TRBJ2-1; unclear D gene. The CDR3 length is 11 residues. V shed 5 bases and J shed 8 bases, with 7 bases lying between them. Germline values: CDR1 SEHNR, CDR2 FQNEAQ (reference sequence). CDR3 region: CASSDIYEQFF. The CDR3 bases are TGTGCCAGCAGCGACATATATGAGCAGTTCTTC.

The rearrangement uses TRBV6-1 and TRBJ1-4; D might be TRBD1 (5 bases). This CDR3 contains 17 residues. With 4 bases removed from V and 3 bases from J, the gap between germline ends came to 18 bases. Germline V CDR1 and CDR2: MNHNS, SASEGT. The CDR3 nucleotides are TGTGCCAGCAGTGGCCCGCCATGGAGGACATCTAATGAAAAACTGTTTTTT. Protein: CASSGPPWRTSNEKLFF.

Ten or more counts support this clonotype. The rearrangement joins TRBV27 to TRBJ1-1; D is ambiguous. Germline-derived CDR1 and CDR2 are MNHEY and SMNVEV (reference sequence). This CDR3 spans 14 amino acids. V was shortened by 6 bases and J by 1 base, with 12 bases between the two germline ends. The CDR3 reads CASRPGVGNTEAFF. For the CDR3, the DNA is TGTGCCAGCAGACCCGGGGTGGGGAACACTGAAGCTTTCTTT.

This clonotype was detected many times. The chain employs TRBV12-3 or TRBV12-4 and TRBJ1-1, with a tentative D call TRBD1 (5 bases). This CDR3 is 12 amino acids long. The V and J ends lost 7 bases and 8 bases respectively, with 14 bases between them. CDR3 coding DNA: TGTGCCAGCACTCTAGGGGCGGCCGAAGCTTTCTTT. It is translated as CASTLGAAEAFF.

This chain links TRBV27 with TRBJ2-2; 7 positions match TRBD1. The CDR3 runs 14 residues. V was pared by 6 bases and J by 5 bases, with 6 bases of the junction left unmatched. In germline, CDR1 is MNHEY, CDR2 SMNVEV (reference sequence). CDR3 amino acids: CASSQRRGTGELFF. The DNA of the CDR3 is TGTGCCAGCAGCCAGCGCAGGGGGACCGGGGAGCTGTTTTTT.

The gene calls are TRBV4-2 and TRBJ1-5, with 7 positions matching TRBD1. The CDR3 loop spans 16 amino acids. The V and J ends lost 0 bases and 5 bases, in that order; junction bases with no gene match: 7. Per germline, CDR1 LGHNA and CDR2 YNFKEQ. CDR3 loop: CASSQEIDREYQPQHF. The CDR3 region has the DNA TGTGCCAGCAGCCAAGAGATCGACAGGGAATATCAGCCCCAGCATTTT.

This clonotype occurred a few times. This sequence joins TRBV7-6 and TRBJ2-1; unclear D gene. In germline, CDR1 is SGHVS, CDR2 FNYEAQ. The CDR3 is 13 residues long. The V end was cut by 3 bases, the J end by 9 bases, with 12 bases between. In DNA form, the CDR3 reads TGTGCCAGCAGCTTTAGCAATATGGGTGAGCAGTTCTTC. Protein product: CASSFSNMGEQFF.

This clonotype was observed at least ten times. The genes are TRBV5-1 and TRBJ1-1; D uncertain. Germline V gene sequence: CDR1 SGHRS, CDR2 YFSETQ. With 4 bases removed from V and 2 bases from J, the gap between germline ends came to 9 bases. This CDR3 has 13 amino acids. CDR3 loop: CASSIDGNTEAFF. The CDR3 coding sequence is TGCGCCAGCAGCATTGACGGTAACACTGAAGCTTTCTTT.